One sample yielded the 21 T cell receptor beta chains listed below, sequenced in a study of T cell changes during pregnancy in multiple sclerosis (dated by TCRdb to between 2018 and 2021). Receptor amplification or capture employed the immunoSEQ multiplex PCR assay. TCRdb obtained this table from immuneACCESS and retained in-frame rearrangements with V and J assigned. These tables miss some clones; where compared with another copy, unresolved V genes account for less than half of the shortfall, and the remainder is unexplained. Within this sample are 20,000 to 25,000 clones, with over 65% of them counted one time only. The ten biggest clones cover 7.5% to 9% of the sample. The specimen was CD8+ T cells from peripheral blood mononuclear cells, collected before pregnancy. Receptor source: a female donor with multiple sclerosis, enrolled in a pregnancy study.

The chain joins TRBV9 to TRBJ1-5; D may be TRBD1 (5 bases). The ends were cut back, 2 bases at V and 7 bases at J, with 13 bases in the middle. The germline gives CDR1 SGDLS, CDR2 YYNGEE. This CDR3 region has 14 residues. The CDR3 DNA follows: TGTGCCAGCAGCGTCTCAGGGATTGAGCAGCCCCAGCATTTT. Translation gives CASSVSGIEQPQHF.

The V call is TRBV5-6, the J call TRBJ2-7; 7 bases agree with TRBD1. Germline V gene data show CDR1 as SGHDT and CDR2 as YYEEEE. The CDR3 is made up of 14 amino acids. Unmatched junction bases numbered 6, after V lost 0 bases and J lost 6 bases. This CDR3 reads CASSLVRGLVEQYF. CDR3 in DNA: TGTGCCAGCAGCTTGGTTAGGGGGCTAGTCGAGCAGTACTTC.

V usage is TRBV29-1 and J usage is TRBJ2-4; a possible D gene is TRBD2 (5 bases). Germline loops: CDR1 SQVTM, CDR2 ANQGSEA. Deletions cut 0 bases from V and 1 base from J, with 16 bases between. There are 17 residues in the CDR3. The CDR3 DNA follows: TGCAGCGTTGAAGATGGATGGGGTTCGGGGGCCAAAAACATTCAGTACTTC. Translation gives CSVEDGWGSGAKNIQYF. The complete variable domain, with remaining parts taken from reference TRBV29-1 and TRBJ2-4, reads SAVISQKPSRDICQRGTSLTIQCQVDSQVTMMFWYRQQPGQSLTLIATANQGSEATYESGFVIDKFPISRPNLTFSTLTVSNMSPEDSSIYLCSVEDGWGSGAKNIQYFGAGTRLSVL.

The chain is built from TRBV7-6 and TRBJ2-7, with TRBD2 matching over 7 bases. CDR3 length: 15 amino acids. The V and J ends lost 4 bases and 0 bases, in that order; junction bases with no gene match: 6. Germline V gene data show CDR1 as SGHVS and CDR2 as FNYEAQ. In nucleotides, the CDR3 is TGTGCCAGCAGCTATTCGGCGGGAGACTCCTACGAGCAGTACTTC. Its protein is CASSYSAGDSYEQYF. The full variable domain, rest sourced from reference TRBV7-6 and TRBJ2-7, is GAGVSQSPRYKVTKRGQDVALRCDPISGHVSLYWYRQALGQGPEFLTYFNYEAQQDKSGLPNDRFSAERPEGSISTLTIQRTEQRDSAMYRCASSYSAGDSYEQYFGPGTRLTVT.

This chain joins TRBV6-6 and TRBJ1-5, with D possibly being TRBD1 (5 bases). Trimming cost V 2 bases and J 6 bases, with 8 bases left between them. The CDR3 is 13 residues long. Germline V gives CDR1 MNHNY, CDR2 SVGAGI (reference sequence). The CDR3 nucleotides read TGTGCCAGCAGTTACAGGGGAGGTCAGCCCCAGCATTTT. Translation gives CASSYRGGQPQHF.

This rearrangement joins TRBV7-9 to TRBJ1-1; TRBD1 is a possible D gene (5 bases). Germline loops: CDR1 SEHNR, CDR2 FQNEAQ (reference sequence). The CDR3 is 13 residues long. V was trimmed by 4 bases and J by 1 base, leaving 7 bases between them. DNA of the CDR3: TGTGCCAGCAGCTCGACAGAGAACACTGAAGCTTTCTTT. It codes for CASSSTENTEAFF. The full variable domain, in which reference TRBV7-9 and TRBJ1-1 provide the parts outside the CDR3, is DTGVSQNPRHKITKRGQNVTFRCDPISEHNRLYWYRQTLGQGPEFLTYFQNEAQLEKSRLLSDRFSAERPKGSFSTLEIQRTEQGDSAMYLCASSSTENTEAFFGQGTRLTVV.

The gene calls are TRBV10-3 and TRBJ1-3, with D perhaps matching TRBD1 (6 bases). Trimming removed 2 bases from V and 4 bases from J, with 9 bases in between. Germline CDR1 reads ENHRY; CDR2 reads SYGVKD. There are 14 residues in the CDR3. CDR3 sequence: CAISETGSGNTIYF. CDR3 coding DNA: TGTGCCATCAGTGAGACAGGGTCCGGAAACACCATATATTTT.

DNA of the CDR3: TGTGCCAGCAGTTACTCGAGTTTGGACGGAGGTCAGCCCCAGCATTTT. Amino acid sequence: CASSYSSLDGGQPQHF. The genes are TRBV6-6 and TRBJ1-5; D remains ambiguous. Looked up from germline, CDR1 is MNHNY and CDR2 is SVGAGI (reference sequence). V shed 0 bases and J shed 6 bases, with 15 bases lying between them. The CDR3 length is 16 residues.

CDR3 coding DNA: TGTGCCACGGATGGTGGAGCGAACGAGCAGTACTTC. Translating gives CATDGGANEQYF. The V gene is TRBV6-6, the J gene TRBJ2-7; D ambiguous. The CDR3 has 12 amino acids. CDR1 and CDR2 from the germline V gene are MNHNY and SVGAGI (reference sequence). Trimming took off 10 bases at V and 5 bases at J, with 15 bases between the two ends.

The gene calls are TRBV11-2 and TRBJ1-4; D remains ambiguous. CDR3 length: 13 residues. Germline V gene sequence: CDR1 SGHAT, CDR2 FQNNGV. Trimming removed 5 bases from V and 7 bases from J, with 11 bases in between. The CDR3: CASSPGGSEKLFF. In nucleotides, the CDR3 is TGTGCCAGCAGCCCGGGTGGTAGTGAAAAACTGTTTTTT.

This chain connects TRBV10-3 to TRBJ1-1; D might be TRBD1 (5 bases). CDR3 size: 14 residues. Trimming left V 2 bases short and J 3 bases short, with 10 bases between. Germline V gene sequence: CDR1 ENHRY, CDR2 SYGVKD. This CDR3 reads CAISEGHRHTEAFF. CDR3 sequence (DNA): TGTGCCATCAGTGAGGGACACCGACACACTGAAGCTTTCTTT.

The chain's CDR3 is CASSLSIKSGGEQYF. In nucleotides, the CDR3 is TGTGCCAGCAGTTTATCGATAAAGAGCGGGGGCGAGCAGTACTTC. The J gene is TRBJ2-7, the V gene TRBV27; 8 positions match TRBD2. Germline lookup yields CDR1 MNHEY and CDR2 SMNVEV (reference sequence). The CDR3 covers 15 residues. V dropped 0 bases and J dropped 6; count of bases not matched to a gene: 7.

The chain is built from TRBV5-4 and TRBJ1-2; tentative D call: TRBD1 (5 bases). Germline values: CDR1 SGHNT, CDR2 YYREEE (reference sequence). This CDR3 has 14 amino acids. Between the trimmed V and J ends, which lost 1 base and 6 bases, there was a span of 13 bases. The CDR3 sequence: CASSLMEGVNGYTF. The CDR3 nucleotides read TGTGCCAGCAGCTTGATGGAAGGGGTGAATGGCTACACCTTC.

The J gene is TRBJ1-1, the V gene TRBV4-2, with D hard to call. V was cut by 7 bases and J by 4 bases, with 25 bases left in between. The CDR3 is 17 amino acids. The V gene's germline CDR1 is LGHNA and CDR2 YNFKEQ. The CDR3 nucleotides read TGTGCCAGCACTTCCCATCGGGGTAGGAGGCGGGGCACTGAAGCTTTCTTT. Translating gives CASTSHRGRRRGTEAFF.

The V call is TRBV7-3, the J call TRBJ2-5; TRBD2 might be the D (6 bases). V lost 1 base and J 2 bases, leaving 8 bases between the germline ends. Germline V gives CDR1 SGHTA, CDR2 FQGTGA. The CDR3 length is 14 residues. The CDR3 region has the DNA TGTGCCAGCAGCTTAATGGGGGGTCAAGAGACCCAGTACTTC. Translating it yields CASSLMGGQETQYF.

V is TRBV6-1 and J is TRBJ2-7; D is unresolved. The germline V gene encodes CDR1 MNHNS and CDR2 SASEGT. The V end was cut by 1 base, the J end by 1 base, with 14 bases between. The CDR3 spans 16 residues. CDR3 coding DNA: TGTGCCAGCAGTGAAGAGCTTGCAGGTCGTTCCTACGAGCAGTACTTC. Protein: CASSEELAGRSYEQYF.

The chain has TRBV7-9 and TRBJ2-3; the match to TRBD2 covers 14 bases. Looked up from germline, CDR1 is SEHNR and CDR2 is FQNEAQ (reference sequence). CDR3 length equals 16 residues. V dropped 5 bases and J dropped 2; count of bases not matched to a gene: 3. The DNA of the CDR3 is TGTGCCAGCAGCGGGACTAGCGGGGGTAACACAGATACGCAGTATTTT. This translates into CASSGTSGGNTDTQYF.

The rearrangement links TRBV4-1 to TRBJ2-3; D might be TRBD2 (5 bases). From germline, CDR1 is MGHRA and CDR2 YSYEKL. The length of the CDR3 is 14 residues. With 1 base removed from V and 4 bases from J, the gap between germline ends came to 9 bases. The CDR3 nucleotides are TGCGCCAGCAGCCAAGTGGGTAGCGCAGATACGCAGTATTTT. It yields the protein CASSQVGSADTQYF.

In its sample, this clone was seen once. The V and J genes are TRBV7-9 and TRBJ2-5; 7 nucleotides match TRBD2. Germline V gene sequence: CDR1 SEHNR, CDR2 FQNEAQ (reference sequence). The CDR3 runs 17 residues. Trimming at V came to 4 bases and at J to 0 bases, leaving 11 bases not matched to a gene. CDR3 loop: CASSSRRAGVHQETQYF. DNA for the CDR3: TGTGCCAGCAGCTCCCGGAGGGCGGGAGTACACCAAGAGACCCAGTACTTC.

This clone was recorded a few times. V and J are TRBV4-1 and TRBJ1-1; 9 nucleotides line up with TRBD1. J was trimmed by 5 bases and V by 0 bases; bases with no gene match: 4. The CDR3 runs 15 residues. The germline CDR1 and CDR2 sequences are MGHRA and YSYEKL. The CDR3 region is CASSQDGTGLTEAFF. DNA for the CDR3: TGCGCCAGCAGCCAAGACGGGACAGGGTTGACTGAAGCTTTCTTT.

The V and J genes are TRBV18 and TRBJ1-4; the match to TRBD1 covers 12 bases. The V gene end was trimmed by 5 bases and the J gene end by 5 bases; junction bases not matched to a gene: 6. The CDR3 extends over 16 amino acids. CDR1 KGHSH and CDR2 LQKENI come from the germline V gene. The CDR3 spells CASSGTGGGRNEKLFF. DNA for the CDR3: TGTGCCAGCTCAGGGACAGGGGGCGGCCGAAATGAAAAACTGTTTTTT.